Following are 9 T cell receptor beta chains from one sample sequenced in a study of blood T cells in healthy people across ages. A second PCR, run for about 7 to 11 cycles, used a sample-barcoded 5' primer plus a J-beta primer mix. MiXCR, applied by TCRdb to the 5' RACE reads, yields one record per CDR3 protein. The sample records around 1,100,000 distinct CDR3 sequences, roughly two fifths being singletons. Source material: blood. These receptors were obtained from a young man in good health.

The chain employs TRBV28 and TRBJ2-3, with 8 bases that match TRBD2. After removal of 4 bases from V and 6 bases from J, the junction contained 6 bases not matched to a gene. The CDR3 extends over 14 amino acids. CDR1 MDHEN and CDR2 SYDVKM come from the germline V gene. CDR3 sequence reads: CASSSKAGADTQYF. For the CDR3, the DNA is TGTGCCAGCAGTTCTAAAGCGGGGGCTGATACGCAGTATTTT.

This rearrangement joins TRBV6-5 to TRBJ1-2; 10 bases are shared with TRBD1. The CDR3 consists of 14 residues. Trimming cost V 6 bases and J 4 bases; bases outside gene matches: 5. Germline V CDR1 and CDR2: MNHEY, SVGAGI. The CDR3 here is CASRLGQGIYGYTF. CDR3 nucleotides: TGTGCCAGCAGGCTGGGACAGGGGATCTATGGCTACACCTTC.

This clonotype was detected once. The chain couples TRBV20-1 to TRBJ2-7; D gene unclear. V lost 2 bases to trimming and J lost 10 bases, with 6 bases between them. This CDR3 region has 9 residues. Germline V gives CDR1 DFQATT, CDR2 SNEGSKA (reference sequence). The DNA of the CDR3 is TGCAGTGCTAGACTAGGTCAGTACTTC. Protein sequence: CSARLGQYF.

V is TRBV20-1 and J is TRBJ2-5, with TRBD2 matching 8 bases. The J call is in doubt because the DNA end fits TRBJ2-7 better. The CDR3 consists of 16 residues. Germline CDR1 is DFQATT and CDR2 is SNEGSKA (reference sequence). CDR3 sequence: CSARDRGGLAGYEQYF. DNA for the CDR3: TGCAGTGCTAGAGATAGAGGAGGGCTAGCGGGCTACGAGCAGTACTTC.

The chain is built from TRBV20-1 and TRBJ1-4; D unresolved. Deletions cut 6 bases from V and 8 bases from J, with 13 bases between. Germline CDR1 is DFQATT and CDR2 is SNEGSKA (reference sequence). The CDR3 is made up of 12 amino acids. The CDR3 DNA reads as TGCAGTGCCTACGCAAATTCGGAAAAACTGTTTTTT. Translation: CSAYANSEKLFF.

The chain uses TRBV30 and TRBJ1-2; a weak D match, TRBD1 (5 bases). Germline V CDR1 and CDR2: GTSNPN, SVGIG (reference sequence). V lost 4 bases and J 4 bases, leaving 10 bases between the germline ends. The CDR3 is 12 amino acids. CDR3 in amino acids: CAWNQGAYGYTF. In nucleotides, the CDR3 is TGTGCCTGGAACCAAGGGGCCTATGGCTACACCTTC.

This clonotype was detected a few times. The gene calls are TRBV20-1 and TRBJ2-7; no firm D call. The germline V and J ends were trimmed by 6 bases and 0 bases, with 15 bases remaining between them. The CDR3 runs to 14 residues. Germline assignment: CDR1 DFQATT and CDR2 SNEGSKA (reference sequence). CDR3 sequence reads: CSAIKVAASYEQYF. In nucleotides, the CDR3 is TGCAGTGCCATCAAGGTCGCGGCCTCCTACGAGCAGTACTTC.

The chain employs TRBV20-1 and TRBJ2-5, with D tentatively TRBD2 (6 bases). Germline V lookup: CDR1 DFQATT, CDR2 SNEGSKA (reference sequence). This CDR3 is built from 13 residues. The germline V and J ends were trimmed by 2 bases and 4 bases, with 11 bases remaining between them. CDR3 sequence (DNA): TGCAGTGCTAGAAAACTAGCTGGAGAGACCCAGTACTTC. Translating gives CSARKLAGETQYF.

The chain employs TRBV20-1 and TRBJ2-7; D not resolved. The V gene lost 5 bases and the J gene lost 7 bases, with 21 bases spanning the gap. The germline CDR1 and CDR2 sequences are DFQATT and SNEGSKA (reference sequence). This CDR3 has 14 amino acids. CDR3 nucleotide sequence: TGCAGTGCTCGCCGACTCCCGGGCTACAATGAGCAGTACTTC. This encodes CSARRLPGYNEQYF.